These 17 T cell receptor beta chains share one sample of origin, sequenced in a study of T-cell memory formation after mild COVID-19. TCRdb re-analysed the 5' RACE reads in MiXCR, keeping a single row per CDR3 protein. The sample consists of 100,000 to 150,000 distinct CDR3 sequences, roughly 6% of them appearing once. Specimen: PBMCs or a T cell subset sorted from them (not recorded which). These receptors were obtained from an adult woman who had mild COVID-19 (a few samples of this study predate the infection). Cell type and time point are not known.

This clonotype has ten or more counts. The chain links TRBV3-1 to TRBJ1-3; D possibly corresponds to TRBD1 (6 bases). The CDR3 spans 15 residues. From germline, CDR1 is LGHDT and CDR2 YNNKEL (reference sequence). Trimming removed 6 bases at V and 5 bases at J, with 17 bases between. As DNA, the CDR3 is TGTGCCAGCAGTCTTAAAACAGGGAGAAGAAACACCATATATTTT. It yields the protein CASSLKTGRRNTIYF.

The chain links TRBV27 to TRBJ2-3; D unclear. Per the germline V gene, CDR1 is MNHEY and CDR2 is SMNVEV (reference sequence). The CDR3 length is 14 residues. V dropped 3 bases and J dropped 4 bases, with 11 bases sitting between them. The CDR3 protein is CASSLFSSPDTQYF. CDR3 bases: TGTGCCAGCAGTTTGTTTAGTAGCCCAGATACGCAGTATTTT.

This clonotype was recorded a few times. The chain is built from TRBV6-2 or TRBV6-3 and TRBJ1-3; D unclear. CDR3 size: 13 residues. Looked up from germline, CDR1 is MNHEY and CDR2 is SVGEGT. Trimming took 7 bases from V and 5 from J, leaving 12 bases between them. This chain's CDR3 is CASKIGARNTIYF. The DNA of the CDR3 is TGTGCCAGCAAGATAGGAGCCCGAAACACCATATATTTT.

This clonotype was found a few times. The chain is built from TRBV25-1 and TRBJ2-3, with unresolved D. The CDR3 loop spans 17 amino acids. V was clipped by 3 bases and J by 6 bases, with 22 bases between them. In germline, CDR1 is MGHDK, CDR2 SYGVNS. The CDR3 loop reads CASSESPSSLKWDTQYF. The CDR3 DNA reads as TGTGCCAGCAGTGAGTCTCCTAGTAGTCTCAAGTGGGATACGCAGTATTTT.

This clonotype was seen a few times. The chain carries TRBV10-3 and TRBJ2-6; 9 bases map to TRBD1. Trimming at V came to 10 bases and at J to 0 bases, leaving 7 bases not matched to a gene. Per germline, CDR1 ENHRY and CDR2 SYGVKD. There are 16 residues in the CDR3. CDR3: CATLGTGRSGANVLTF. The DNA of the CDR3 is TGTGCCACCCTCGGGACAGGGCGCTCTGGGGCCAACGTCCTGACTTTC.

This clonotype was seen at least ten times. J is TRBJ2-1 and V is TRBV18; TRBD2 matches at 12 bases. The CDR3 length is 15 residues. V was clipped by 3 bases and J by 5 bases; unmatched bases: 2. CDR1 KGHSH and CDR2 LQKENI come from the germline V gene. The CDR3 DNA sequence: TGTGCCAGCTCACCGGGACTAGCGGGTAACAATGAGCAGTTCTTC. Its protein is CASSPGLAGNNEQFF. The whole variable domain, remainder taken from reference TRBV18 and TRBJ2-1, is NAGVMQNPRHLVRRRGQEARLRCSPMKGHSHVYWYRQLPEEGLKFMVYLQKENIIDESGMPKERFSAEFPKEGPSILRIQQVVRGDSAAYFCASSPGLAGNNEQFFGPGTRLTVL.

This clonotype was picked up many times. The rearrangement links TRBV6-5 to TRBJ2-4, with TRBD1 identical over 7 bases. Germline assignment: CDR1 MNHEY and CDR2 SVGAGI. The CDR3 runs 16 residues. Losses at the gene ends were 5 bases for V and 0 bases for J; bases not matched to a gene: 7. The CDR3 nucleotides are TGTGCCAGCAGTCCCTATCGACAGGGAGCCAAAAACATTCAGTACTTC. Translation gives CASSPYRQGAKNIQYF.

This clonotype came up a few times. The genes are TRBV3-1 and TRBJ2-7, with D perhaps assigned TRBD1 or TRBD2 (5 bases each). Trimming removed 0 bases from V and 1 base from J, with 13 bases in between. Germline V gene sequence: CDR1 LGHDT, CDR2 YNNKEL (reference sequence). This CDR3 spans 16 amino acids. CDR3 DNA: TGTGCCAGCAGCCAAGACCGGGACCGTCCTTCCTACGAGCAGTACTTC. Amino acids: CASSQDRDRPSYEQYF.

This clonotype was counted ten times or more. This chain links TRBV5-1 with TRBJ2-7, with 9 bases matching TRBD1. The CDR3 consists of 15 residues. V trimming: 4 bases; J trimming: 0 bases; junction bases outside the gene matches: 5. Germline CDR1 reads SGHRS; CDR2 reads YFSETQ. The CDR3 DNA sequence: TGCGCCAGCAGCCCCGGACAGGGGAGCTCCTACGAGCAGTACTTC. This translates into CASSPGQGSSYEQYF.

The table lists this clonotype with a few counts. In DNA, the CDR3 is TGTGCCACCAGCTCTGGGGCCAACGTCCTGACTTTC. Protein: CATSSGANVLTF. V is TRBV24-1 and J is TRBJ2-6; no definite D call. CDR1 is KGHDR and CDR2 is SFDVKD in the germline V gene. The CDR3 length is 12 residues. V lost 7 bases, J lost 0 bases, and 0 bases lay in between.

This clonotype was detected a few times. The chain has TRBV11-1 and TRBJ2-6; D might be TRBD1 or TRBD2, each matching 5 bases. The CDR3 extends over 18 amino acids. Germline values: CDR1 SGHAT, CDR2 FQDESV (reference sequence). Trimming cost V 2 bases and J 0 bases, with 14 bases left between them. CDR3 DNA sequence: TGTGCCAGCAGCTTATACGGGGACCTAATCTCTGGGGCCAACGTCCTGACTTTC. Its protein product is CASSLYGDLISGANVLTF.

In its sample, this clonotype was seen a few times. This sequence joins TRBV2 and TRBJ1-2; D is unresolved. Trimming stripped 2 bases from V and 2 bases from J, with 9 bases between. There are 14 residues in the CDR3. The germline V gene encodes CDR1 SNHLY and CDR2 FYNNEI. The CDR3 DNA follows: TGTGCCAGCAGTGAAAGACGGCAGAACTATGGCTACACCTTC. The encoded protein is CASSERRQNYGYTF.

V is TRBV7-9 and J is TRBJ2-1; possible D gene TRBD1, 6 bases. CDR1 SEHNR and CDR2 FQNEAQ come from the germline V gene (reference sequence). Between the trimmed V and J ends, which lost 5 bases and 6 bases, there was a span of 17 bases. The CDR3 loop spans 15 amino acids. The CDR3 protein is CASSPGTPLFNEQFF. Written as DNA, the CDR3 is TGTGCCAGCAGCCCCGGGACACCCCTCTTCAATGAGCAGTTCTTC.

This clonotype was seen repeatedly, ten times or more. V usage is TRBV12-3 or TRBV12-4 and J usage is TRBJ2-7; D gene ambiguous. This CDR3 is built from 13 residues. V dropped 0 bases and J dropped 6 bases, with 9 bases sitting between them. Here the CDR3 DNA reads TGTGCCAGCAGTTTAGCCCAAATGGTCGAGCAGTACTTC. Its translation: CASSLAQMVEQYF.

This chain links TRBV6-2 or TRBV6-3 with TRBJ1-2; D is perhaps TRBD1 (5 bases). Trimming removed 3 bases from V and 3 bases from J, with 14 bases in between. CDR1 MNHEY and CDR2 SVGEGT come from the germline V gene. This CDR3 has 15 residues. This CDR3 is CASSYHGALDYGYTF. CDR3 DNA: TGTGCCAGCAGTTATCATGGGGCGCTTGACTATGGCTACACCTTC.

This clonotype was counted ten times or more. The chain has TRBV5-1 and TRBJ2-2; 7 bases line up with TRBD1. Per germline, CDR1 SGHRS and CDR2 YFSETQ. The trim removed 4 bases at V and 0 bases at J, leaving 3 bases unmatched. CDR3 length equals 15 residues. CDR3 coding DNA: TGCGCCAGCAGCGTCGACAGGGCGAACACCGGGGAGCTGTTTTTT. Translating it yields CASSVDRANTGELFF. Full variable domain (rest looked up from reference TRBV5-1 and TRBJ2-2): KAGVTQTPRYLIKTRGQQVTLSCSPISGHRSVSWYQQTPGQGLQFLFEYFSETQRNKGNFPGRFSGRQFSNSRSEMNVSTLELGDSALYLCASSVDRANTGELFFGEGSRLTVL.

CDR3 sequence: CASSLTRTNTGELFF. CDR3 in DNA: TGTGCCAGCAGTTTAACTAGGACGAACACCGGGGAGCTGTTTTTT. The chain links TRBV12-3 or TRBV12-4 to TRBJ2-2; a possible D gene is TRBD2 (5 bases). This CDR3 contains 15 residues. The V end was cut by 2 bases, the J end by 0 bases, with 7 bases between.